The clone carrying this T cell receptor (beta chain) has just a few counts. This CDR3 has 17 residues. Trimming cost V 6 bases and J 6 bases, with 22 bases left between them. This sample stems from a study of blood T cell repertoires in COVID-19. Study summary: Samples came from the United States, Italy and Spain, spanning acute and convalescent COVID-19. From T cells, B-cell-depleted T cells, or PBMCs came the material, which was cDNA or gDNA.

Original methodology: Estimation of nucleated cell counts relied on the amplification of reference gene primers. Libraries were prepared by immunoSEQ multiplex PCR; TCRdb keeps only in-frame clonotypes and omits some of them. V, J and clone size were drawn from that table, and D and trimming were deduced from the DNA. This table has 200,000 to 300,000 clones, about 90% appearing once. The receptor was derived from a middle-aged woman who had recovered from COVID-19. The specimen sequenced was peripheral blood. V and J are TRBV5-3 and TRBJ1-6; D gene unclear. TRBV5-3 falls under the ORF class, with uncertain function. The DNA for the CDR3 is TGTGCCAGAAACATCTTGAATCTCCCTTCCCTTAATTCACCCCTCCACTTT. Protein sequence: CARNILNLPSLNSPLHF.